This is a list of T cell receptor beta chains from one sample in a study of blood T cell repertoires in COVID-19. The assay was immunoSEQ multiplex PCR, and TCRdb's table has in-frame clones only and misses some. This repertoire shows more than 110,000 clones, about nine tenths found once; its top ten account for around 10%. The sequenced sample consisted of peripheral blood. These receptors all come from a woman of 80 years or more with acute or convalescent COVID-19. The CDR3 runs from the conserved cysteine through the conserved F or W.

v_call cdr3_length cdr3_aa
TRBV7-9 15 CASSPWTAVNTEAFF
TRBV12-3/TRBV12-4 13 CASTFSGNTEAFF
TRBV14 17 CASSQEQALAGQETQYF
TRBV28 15 CASSLGGNSNQPQHF
TRBV9 12 CASSALADRQYF
TRBV7-9 14 CASSQRQGGETQYF
TRBV7-2 14 CASSLWVQGSGYTF
TRBV6-5 14 CASSTGGLQETQYF
TRBV29-1 15 CSVDGRDTGMSGYTF
TRBV19 14 CASSIGGYQETQYF
TRBV19 16 CASSFFHRGSNQPQHF
TRBV5-1 15 CASSSGTGAGQPQHF
TRBV18 16 CASSPPVGGTSYEQYF
TRBV7-3 16 CASSFSGGGSLYTQYF
TRBV5-1 13 CASTTGDLGEAFF